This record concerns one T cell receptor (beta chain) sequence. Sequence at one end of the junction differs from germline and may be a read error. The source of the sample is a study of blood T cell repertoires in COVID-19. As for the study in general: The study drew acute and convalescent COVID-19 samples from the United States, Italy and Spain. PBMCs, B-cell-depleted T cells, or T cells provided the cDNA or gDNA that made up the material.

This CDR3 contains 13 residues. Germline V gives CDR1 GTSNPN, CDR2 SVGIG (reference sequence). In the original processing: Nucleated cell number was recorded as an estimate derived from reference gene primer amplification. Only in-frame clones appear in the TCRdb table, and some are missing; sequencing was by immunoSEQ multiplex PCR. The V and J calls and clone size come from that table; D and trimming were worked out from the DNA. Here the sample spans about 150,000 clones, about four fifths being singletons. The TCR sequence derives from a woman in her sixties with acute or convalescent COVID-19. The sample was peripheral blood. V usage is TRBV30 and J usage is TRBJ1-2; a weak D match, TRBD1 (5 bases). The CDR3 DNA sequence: TGTGCCTGGAGTGTCCCCCAGGGCCCTGGCCACACCTTC. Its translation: CAWSVPQGPGHTF.